Listed below are T cell receptor beta chains from one sample, sequenced in a study of T cells in Graves' hyperthyroidism and ophthalmopathy. MiXCR was run by TCRdb on the multiplex PCR reads, yielding one entry per CDR3 protein. The sample records a few hundred thousand distinct CDR3 sequences, 15% to 18% being singletons. Source material: blood. These TCRs come from a woman aged 18-30 years with Graves' hyperthyroidism. Each CDR3 is given with its conserved first and last residue. The order of the fields is D gene, V gene, clone size, J gene, CDR3 length, CDR3 DNA, CDR3 protein. A D gene is named only where the DNA matches it firmly. The listing skips clone size in some rows; elsewhere it reads once, few, many or a size class.

D gene: TRBD2; V gene: TRBV12-3/TRBV12-4; clone size: few; J gene: TRBJ2-1; CDR3 length: 16; CDR3 DNA: TGTGCCAGCACAACTAGCGGGGCCTGCTCCTACAATGAGCAGTTCTTC; CDR3 protein: CASTTSGACSYNEQFF
D gene: -; V gene: TRBV27; clone size: few; J gene: TRBJ2-7; CDR3 length: 14; CDR3 DNA: TGTGCCAGCAGTTCCTCCGGACGGATTTGGGAGCAGTACTTC; CDR3 protein: CASSSSGRIWEQYF
D gene: TRBD2; V gene: TRBV12-3/TRBV12-4; clone size: many; J gene: TRBJ2-3; CDR3 length: 18; CDR3 DNA: TGTGCCAGCAGTCCTTTTTGGGCCCCTAGCGGGGTGGGAGATACGCAGTATTTT; CDR3 protein: CASSPFWAPSGVGDTQYF
D gene: -; V gene: TRBV18; clone size: few; J gene: TRBJ1-2; CDR3 length: 14; CDR3 DNA: TGTGCCAGCTCGGACCGGGACCCACTCTATGGCTACACCTTC; CDR3 protein: CASSDRDPLYGYTF
D gene: TRBD1; V gene: TRBV6-1; clone size: many; J gene: TRBJ2-7; CDR3 length: 14; CDR3 DNA: TGTGCCAGCAGTAACGGACAGGGTTCCTACGAGCAGTACTTC; CDR3 protein: CASSNGQGSYEQYF
D gene: -; V gene: TRBV3-1; clone size: many; J gene: TRBJ2-7; CDR3 length: 13; CDR3 DNA: TGTGCCAGCAGCCAAGCCGTCTCCTACGAGCAGTACTTC; CDR3 protein: CASSQAVSYEQYF
D gene: -; V gene: TRBV10-3; clone size: many; J gene: TRBJ2-5; CDR3 length: 11; CDR3 DNA: TGTGCCATCAGGGAGGTAGAGACCCAGTACTTC; CDR3 protein: CAIREVETQYF
D gene: -; V gene: TRBV6-6; clone size: many; J gene: TRBJ2-7; CDR3 length: 14; CDR3 DNA: TGTGCCAGCAGTTACATGGGGACCTCCTACGAGCAGTACTTC; CDR3 protein: CASSYMGTSYEQYF
D gene: -; V gene: TRBV18; clone size: many; J gene: TRBJ2-5; CDR3 length: 13; CDR3 DNA: TGTGCCAGCTCACCGCGGAACCAAGAGACCCAGTACTTC; CDR3 protein: CASSPRNQETQYF
D gene: -; V gene: TRBV20-1; clone size: many; J gene: TRBJ2-3; CDR3 length: 14; CDR3 DNA: TGCAGTGCTTTATCCATGAGGTCCCCAGATACGCAGTATTTT; CDR3 protein: CSALSMRSPDTQYF
D gene: TRBD2; V gene: TRBV29-1; clone size: many; J gene: TRBJ2-1; CDR3 length: 12; CDR3 DNA: TGCAGCGTGGGGGGGGGAAACAATGAGCAGTTCTTC; CDR3 protein: CSVGGGNNEQFF
D gene: -; V gene: TRBV20-1; clone size: few; J gene: TRBJ1-5; CDR3 length: 14; CDR3 DNA: TGCAGTGCTAGAGGACACCTTAGCAATCAGCCCCAGCATTTT; CDR3 protein: CSARGHLSNQPQHF
D gene: TRBD1; V gene: TRBV6-2/TRBV6-3; clone size: -; J gene: TRBJ2-7; CDR3 length: 16; CDR3 DNA: TGTGCCAGCAGTTTCCCAGGGGGCGACATTACCTACGAGCAGTACTTC; CDR3 protein: CASSFPGGDITYEQYF
D gene: -; V gene: TRBV4-3; clone size: -; J gene: TRBJ2-2; CDR3 length: 15; CDR3 DNA: TGCGCCAGCAGCCCAGACCCAGAGGACGCCGGGGAGCTGTTTTTT; CDR3 protein: CASSPDPEDAGELFF
D gene: -; V gene: TRBV24-1; clone size: many; J gene: TRBJ1-1; CDR3 length: 13; CDR3 DNA: TGTGCCACCAGTGATCCGACAGCCCAGCGGGCTTTCTTT; CDR3 protein: CATSDPTAQRAFF
D gene: TRBD2; V gene: TRBV19; clone size: -; J gene: TRBJ2-2; CDR3 length: 14; CDR3 DNA: TGTGCCAGTAGTAGCGGGAGAGGTACCGGGGAGCTGTTTTTT; CDR3 protein: CASSSGRGTGELFF
D gene: TRBD2; V gene: TRBV14; clone size: -; J gene: TRBJ2-7; CDR3 length: 16; CDR3 DNA: TGTGCCAGCAGCCCCCGGTGGGTAGCGGGAACCTACGAGCAGTACTTC; CDR3 protein: CASSPRWVAGTYEQYF
D gene: -; V gene: TRBV3-1; clone size: many; J gene: TRBJ1-6; CDR3 length: 13; CDR3 DNA: TGTGCCAGCAGCCAAGGTCGCGATTCACCCCTCCACTTT; CDR3 protein: CASSQGRDSPLHF
D gene: -; V gene: TRBV6-1; clone size: many; J gene: TRBJ1-1; CDR3 length: 11; CDR3 DNA: TGTGCCAGCAGGCTATTCACTGAAGCTTTCTTT; CDR3 protein: CASRLFTEAFF
D gene: -; V gene: TRBV4-1; clone size: -; J gene: TRBJ1-1; CDR3 length: 15; CDR3 DNA: TGCGCCAGCAGCCAGGGGACACCGCCGAACACTGAAGCTTTCTTT; CDR3 protein: CASSQGTPPNTEAFF
D gene: TRBD1; V gene: TRBV6-1; clone size: once; J gene: TRBJ1-5; CDR3 length: 17; CDR3 DNA: TGTGCCAGCAGCCAACGAAAAGGACAGGGGGCGGGTCAGCCCCAGCATTTT; CDR3 protein: CASSQRKGQGAGQPQHF
D gene: -; V gene: TRBV4-1; clone size: few; J gene: TRBJ2-5; CDR3 length: 14; CDR3 DNA: TGCGCCAGCAGCGACCGACCCCGGGGAGAGACCCAGTACTTC; CDR3 protein: CASSDRPRGETQYF
D gene: -; V gene: TRBV28; clone size: many; J gene: TRBJ1-2; CDR3 length: 13; CDR3 DNA: TGTGCCAGCAGCCCGCCGACCGTGGATGGCTACACCTTC; CDR3 protein: CASSPPTVDGYTF
D gene: -; V gene: TRBV12-3/TRBV12-4; clone size: -; J gene: TRBJ1-1; CDR3 length: 15; CDR3 DNA: TGTGCCAGCAACAGCCGGGACAAGGGGGACACTGAAGCTTTCTTT; CDR3 protein: CASNSRDKGDTEAFF
D gene: -; V gene: TRBV7-8; clone size: few; J gene: TRBJ2-6; CDR3 length: 16; CDR3 DNA: TGTGCCAGCAACCAGAAGGGGGACACTGGGGCCAACGTCCTGACTTTC; CDR3 protein: CASNQKGDTGANVLTF
D gene: TRBD2; V gene: TRBV2; clone size: few; J gene: TRBJ2-1; CDR3 length: 18; CDR3 DNA: TGTGCCAGCAGCTTGACTAGCGGGAGGCATCCCAACTACAATGAGCAGTTCTTC; CDR3 protein: CASSLTSGRHPNYNEQFF
D gene: TRBD1; V gene: TRBV24-1; clone size: -; J gene: TRBJ2-4; CDR3 length: 17; CDR3 DNA: TGTGCCACCGGCGTCCCGGACAGGGGATACGCCAAAAACATTCAGTACTTC; CDR3 protein: CATGVPDRGYAKNIQYF
D gene: -; V gene: TRBV10-2; clone size: few; J gene: TRBJ1-5; CDR3 length: 14; CDR3 DNA: TGCGCCAGCAGTCCGGGGGTTAGCAATCAGCCCCAGCATTTT; CDR3 protein: CASSPGVSNQPQHF
D gene: -; V gene: TRBV7-2; clone size: -; J gene: TRBJ2-7; CDR3 length: 14; CDR3 DNA: TGTGCCAGCAGCTCGCGGGGGCTCTACTACGAGCAGTACTTC; CDR3 protein: CASSSRGLYYEQYF
D gene: -; V gene: TRBV5-8; clone size: few; J gene: TRBJ1-5; CDR3 length: 13; CDR3 DNA: TGTGCCAGCAGCGGTTTGATTAATCAGCCCCAGCATTTT; CDR3 protein: CASSGLINQPQHF
D gene: TRBD1; V gene: TRBV29-1; clone size: few; J gene: TRBJ1-1; CDR3 length: 10; CDR3 DNA: TGCAGCGACGGGGACAGTCGGGCTTTCTTT; CDR3 protein: CSDGDSRAFF
D gene: -; V gene: TRBV2; clone size: many; J gene: TRBJ2-7; CDR3 length: 12; CDR3 DNA: TGTGCCAGCAGCCCTGGGGGGAGCGAGCAGTACTTC; CDR3 protein: CASSPGGSEQYF
D gene: -; V gene: TRBV27; clone size: many; J gene: TRBJ1-2; CDR3 length: 12; CDR3 DNA: TGTGCCAGCAAGGAGCGGGACTATGGCTACACCTTC; CDR3 protein: CASKERDYGYTF
D gene: -; V gene: TRBV6-5; clone size: many; J gene: TRBJ1-6; CDR3 length: 16; CDR3 DNA: TGTGCCAGCAGTTACGAGGGGGTCCGGGTGGGTTCACCCCTCCACTTT; CDR3 protein: CASSYEGVRVGSPLHF
D gene: TRBD1; V gene: TRBV19; clone size: few; J gene: TRBJ1-5; CDR3 length: 17; CDR3 DNA: TGTGCCAGTAGTATGTGGGCCGGGACAGGGGGCGATCAGCCCCAGCATTTT; CDR3 protein: CASSMWAGTGGDQPQHF